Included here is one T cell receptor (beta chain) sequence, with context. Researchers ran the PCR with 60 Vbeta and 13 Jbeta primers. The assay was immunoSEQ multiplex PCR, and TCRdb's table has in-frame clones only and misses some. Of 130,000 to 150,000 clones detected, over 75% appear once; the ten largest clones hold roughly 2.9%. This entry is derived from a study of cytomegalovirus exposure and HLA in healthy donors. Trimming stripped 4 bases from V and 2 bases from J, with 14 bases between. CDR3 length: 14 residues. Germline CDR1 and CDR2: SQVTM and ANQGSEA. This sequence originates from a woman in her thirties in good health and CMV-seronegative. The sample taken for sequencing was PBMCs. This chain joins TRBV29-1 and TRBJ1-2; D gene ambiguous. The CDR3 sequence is CSVVAGNGNYGYTF. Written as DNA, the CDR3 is TGCAGCGTTGTAGCTGGCAACGGAAACTATGGCTACACCTTC.